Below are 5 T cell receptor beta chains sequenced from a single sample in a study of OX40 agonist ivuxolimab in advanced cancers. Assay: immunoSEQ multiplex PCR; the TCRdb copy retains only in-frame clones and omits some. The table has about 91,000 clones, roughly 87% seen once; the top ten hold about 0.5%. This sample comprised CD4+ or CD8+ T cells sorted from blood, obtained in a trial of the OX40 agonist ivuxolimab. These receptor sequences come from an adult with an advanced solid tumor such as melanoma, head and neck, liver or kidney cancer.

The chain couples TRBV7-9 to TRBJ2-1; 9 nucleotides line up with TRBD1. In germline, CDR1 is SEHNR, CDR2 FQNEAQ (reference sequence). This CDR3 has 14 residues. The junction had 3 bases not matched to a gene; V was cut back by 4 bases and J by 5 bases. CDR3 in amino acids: CASSSDRGDNEQFF. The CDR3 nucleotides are TGTGCCAGCAGCTCGGACAGGGGTGACAATGAGCAGTTCTTC. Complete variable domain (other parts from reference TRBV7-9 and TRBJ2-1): DTGVSQNPRHKITKRGQNVTFRCDPISEHNRLYWYRQTLGQGPEFLTYFQNEAQLEKSRLLSDRFSAERPKGSFSTLEIQRTEQGDSAMYLCASSSDRGDNEQFFGPGTRLTVL.

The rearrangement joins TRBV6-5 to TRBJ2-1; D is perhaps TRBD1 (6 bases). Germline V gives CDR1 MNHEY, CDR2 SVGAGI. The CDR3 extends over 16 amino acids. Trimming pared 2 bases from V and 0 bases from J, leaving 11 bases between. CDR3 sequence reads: CASSYKGHRSYNEQFF. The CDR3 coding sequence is TGTGCCAGCAGTTACAAGGGACACCGCTCCTACAATGAGCAGTTCTTC.

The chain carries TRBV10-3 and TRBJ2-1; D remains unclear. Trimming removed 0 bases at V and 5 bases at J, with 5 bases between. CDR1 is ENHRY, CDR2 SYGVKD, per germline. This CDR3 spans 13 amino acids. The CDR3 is CAISESYNNEQFF. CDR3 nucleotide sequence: TGTGCCATCAGTGAGTCCTACAACAATGAGCAGTTCTTC.

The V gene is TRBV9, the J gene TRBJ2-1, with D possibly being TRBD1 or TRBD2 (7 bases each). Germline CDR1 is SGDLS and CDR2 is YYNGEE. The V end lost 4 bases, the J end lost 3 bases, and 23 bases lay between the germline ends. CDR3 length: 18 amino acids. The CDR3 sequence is CASSPLPGRGRIYNEQFF. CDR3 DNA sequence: TGTGCCAGCAGCCCTCTCCCGGGGAGGGGGCGAATCTACAATGAGCAGTTCTTC.

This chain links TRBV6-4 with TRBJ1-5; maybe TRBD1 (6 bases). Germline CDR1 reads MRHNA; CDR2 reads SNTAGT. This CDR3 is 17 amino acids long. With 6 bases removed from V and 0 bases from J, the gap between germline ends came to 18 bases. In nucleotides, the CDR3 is TGTGCCAGCAGCCTACTAGTCGGACAGTCTAGCAATCAGCCCCAGCATTTT. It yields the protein CASSLLVGQSSNQPQHF.